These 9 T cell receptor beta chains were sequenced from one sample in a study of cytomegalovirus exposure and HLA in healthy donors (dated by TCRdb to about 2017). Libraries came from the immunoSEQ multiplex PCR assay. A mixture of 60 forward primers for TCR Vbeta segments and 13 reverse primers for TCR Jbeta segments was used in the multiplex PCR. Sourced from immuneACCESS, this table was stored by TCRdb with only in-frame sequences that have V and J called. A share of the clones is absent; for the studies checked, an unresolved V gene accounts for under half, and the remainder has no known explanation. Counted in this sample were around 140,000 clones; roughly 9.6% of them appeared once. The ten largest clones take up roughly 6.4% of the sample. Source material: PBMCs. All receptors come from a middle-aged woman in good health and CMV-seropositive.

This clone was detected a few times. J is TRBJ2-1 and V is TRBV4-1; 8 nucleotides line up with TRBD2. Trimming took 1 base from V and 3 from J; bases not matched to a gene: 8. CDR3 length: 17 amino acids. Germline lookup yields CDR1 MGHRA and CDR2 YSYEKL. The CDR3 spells CASSQAGGGKLYNEQFF. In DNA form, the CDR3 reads TGCGCCAGCAGCCAAGCGGGGGGGGGCAAACTCTACAATGAGCAGTTCTTC.

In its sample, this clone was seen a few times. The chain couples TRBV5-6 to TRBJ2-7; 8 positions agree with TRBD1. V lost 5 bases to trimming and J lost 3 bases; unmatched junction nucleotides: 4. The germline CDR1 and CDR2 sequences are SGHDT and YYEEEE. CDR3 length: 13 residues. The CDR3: CASSPDRDYEQYF. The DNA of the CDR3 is TGTGCCAGCAGTCCGGACAGGGACTACGAGCAGTACTTC. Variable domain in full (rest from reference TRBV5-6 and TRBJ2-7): DAGVTQSPTHLIKTRGQQVTLRCSPKSGHDTVSWYQQALGQGPQFIFQYYEEEERQRGNFPDRFSGHQFPNYSSELNVNALLLGDSALYLCASSPDRDYEQYFGPGTRLTVT.

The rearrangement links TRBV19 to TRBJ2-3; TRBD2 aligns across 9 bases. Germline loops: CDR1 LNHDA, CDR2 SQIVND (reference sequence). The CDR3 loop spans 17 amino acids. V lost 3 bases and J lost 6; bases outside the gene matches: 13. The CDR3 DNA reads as TGTGCCAGTAGTATCCGTCGGGCGGGGGGGTCCACCGATACGCAGTATTTT. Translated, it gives CASSIRRAGGSTDTQYF.

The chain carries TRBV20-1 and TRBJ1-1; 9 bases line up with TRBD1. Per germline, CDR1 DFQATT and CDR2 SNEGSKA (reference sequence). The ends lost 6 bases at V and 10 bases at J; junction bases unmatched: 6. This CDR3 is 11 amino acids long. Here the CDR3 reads CSARTGAAAFF. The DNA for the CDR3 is TGCAGTGCCAGGACAGGGGCCGCAGCTTTCTTT.

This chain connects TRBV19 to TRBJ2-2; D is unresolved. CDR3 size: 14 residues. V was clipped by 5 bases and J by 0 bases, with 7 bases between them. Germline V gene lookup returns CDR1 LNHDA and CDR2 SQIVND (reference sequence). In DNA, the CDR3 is TGTGCCAGTAGTGAGGAGCCGAACACCGGGGAGCTGTTTTTT. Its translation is CASSEEPNTGELFF. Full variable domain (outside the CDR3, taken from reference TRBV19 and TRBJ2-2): DGGITQSPKYLFRKEGQNVTLSCEQNLNHDAMYWYRQDPGQGLRLIYYSQIVNDFQKGDIAEGYSVSREKKESFPLTVTSAQKNPTAFYLCASSEEPNTGELFFGEGSRLTVL.

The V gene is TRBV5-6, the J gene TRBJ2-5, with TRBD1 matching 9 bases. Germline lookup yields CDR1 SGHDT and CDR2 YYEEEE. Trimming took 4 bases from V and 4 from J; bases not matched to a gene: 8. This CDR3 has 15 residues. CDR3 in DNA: TGTGCCAGCAGCCGGAACAGGGGGCTACGAGAGACCCAGTACTTC. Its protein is CASSRNRGLRETQYF.

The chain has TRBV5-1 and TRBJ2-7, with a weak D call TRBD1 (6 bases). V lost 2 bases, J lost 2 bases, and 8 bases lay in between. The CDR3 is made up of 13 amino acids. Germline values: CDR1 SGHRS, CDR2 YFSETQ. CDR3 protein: CASSLQGPYEQYF. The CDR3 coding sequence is TGCGCCAGCAGCTTACAGGGCCCCTACGAGCAGTACTTC.

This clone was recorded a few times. The CDR3 DNA sequence: TGTGCCAGCAGCATCACCAGGGGGAACGAGCAGTACTTC. Amino acid sequence: CASSITRGNEQYF. The V call is TRBV7-9, the J call TRBJ2-7; TRBD1 matches at 7 bases. Germline CDR1 is SEHNR and CDR2 is FQNEAQ (reference sequence). This CDR3 contains 13 residues. With 5 bases clipped from V and 5 bases from J, the junction kept 6 bases outside the gene matches.

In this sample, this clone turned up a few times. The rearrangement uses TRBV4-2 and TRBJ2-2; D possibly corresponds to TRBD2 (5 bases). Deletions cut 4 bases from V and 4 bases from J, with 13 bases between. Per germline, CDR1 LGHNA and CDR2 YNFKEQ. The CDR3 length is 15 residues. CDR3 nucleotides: TGTGCCAGCAGCCCCTTAGAGGCGGGCACCGGGGAGCTGTTTTTT. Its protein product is CASSPLEAGTGELFF.